This T cell receptor beta chain is drawn from a study of T cells after somatic rescue of genetic block. The CDR3 is made up of 12 amino acids. V gave up 6 bases and J gave up 2 bases, with 5 bases separating them. Germline V gives CDR1 MDHEN, CDR2 SYDVKM. The repertoire was sequenced with immunoSEQ multiplex PCR; TCRdb's copy has only in-frame clones and lacks some. This sample has more than 70,000 clones, with 85% to 90% found just once. This sequence joins TRBV28 and TRBJ1-5, with D unclear. Material for sequencing was peripheral blood mononuclear cells (PBMCs). The clonotype originates from a woman aged 18-35 years. CDR3 nucleotides: TGTGCCAGCAGAGGCGGCAATCAGCCCCAGCATTTT. Its protein product is CASRGGNQPQHF.